These 11 T cell receptor beta chains were all obtained from the same sample, sequenced in a study of PD-L1 blockade in urothelial cancer. Libraries were prepared by immunoSEQ multiplex PCR; TCRdb keeps only in-frame clonotypes and omits some of them. Of about 84,000 clones listed, more than 90% were seen once; the top ten hold 8.5% to 9.5%. This material consisted of PBMCs, taken around atezolizumab (anti-PD-L1) treatment. These receptors were taken from a man aged 55 to 70 with urothelial cancer.

V and J are TRBV11-2 and TRBJ2-5; TRBD1 is a possible D gene (6 bases). Germline loops: CDR1 SGHAT, CDR2 FQNNGV. The CDR3 sequence is 14 residues long. V lost 5 bases, J lost 2 bases, and 12 bases lay in between. In nucleotides, the CDR3 is TGTGCCAGCAGCCCCGGACAGATACAAGAGACCCAGTACTTC. Residues: CASSPGQIQETQYF.

The chain is built from TRBV30 and TRBJ1-5, with D possibly TRBD1 on 5 matching bases. Between the trimmed V and J ends, which lost 2 bases and 0 bases, there was a span of 5 bases. The CDR3 has 13 residues. Germline lookup yields CDR1 GTSNPN and CDR2 SVGIG (reference sequence). CDR3 DNA sequence: TGTGCCTGGAGTACAGGTAGCAATCAGCCCCAGCATTTT. Its translation is CAWSTGSNQPQHF.

DNA of the CDR3: TGTGCCAGCATTGCCGGGCCCCCGGGGGAGACCCAGTACTTC. Amino acids: CASIAGPPGETQYF. The chain joins TRBV21-1 to TRBJ2-5; no DNA check was done on the table's D call, TRBD2. TRBV21-1 counts as a pseudogene. CDR3 length equals 14 residues.

The chain joins TRBV5-1 to TRBJ2-5, with 12 nucleotides matching TRBD1. The CDR3 spans 15 residues. The V gene end was trimmed by 5 bases and the J gene end by 5 bases; junction bases not matched to a gene: 7. CDR1 and CDR2 (germline): SGHRS, YFSETQ. The CDR3 loop is CASSPGTGGRETQYF. The CDR3 bases are TGCGCCAGCAGTCCCGGGACAGGGGGCCGGGAGACCCAGTACTTC.

V gene TRBV7-8 combines with J gene TRBJ2-7, with 7 positions matching TRBD1. Trimming at V came to 3 bases and at J to 6 bases, leaving 14 bases not matched to a gene. The CDR3 is 16 amino acids. CDR1 is SGHVS, CDR2 FQNEAQ, per germline. CDR3 nucleotides: TGTGCCAGCAGCTTGCTGCCGGGACAGAGGGTCCTCGAGCAGTACTTC. Protein product: CASSLLPGQRVLEQYF. The full variable domain, with the rest looked up from reference TRBV7-8 and TRBJ2-7, is GAGVSQSPRYKVAKRGQDVALRCDPISGHVSLFWYQQALGQGPEFLTYFQNEAQLDKSGLPSDRFFAERPEGSVSTLKIQRTQQEDSAVYLCASSLLPGQRVLEQYFGPGTRLTVT.

This rearrangement joins TRBV6-1 to TRBJ1-6; TRBD1 aligns across 8 bases. The V gene end was trimmed by 2 bases and the J gene end by 6 bases; junction bases not matched to a gene: 9. This CDR3 spans 17 amino acids. Germline loops: CDR1 MNHNS, CDR2 SASEGT. CDR3 sequence (DNA): TGTGCCAGCAGTGAACAGTCAGGGGGCCGGGGTAATTCACCCCTCCACTTT. Translating gives CASSEQSGGRGNSPLHF.

The gene calls are TRBV11-3 and TRBJ2-3; D is ambiguous. The germline V gene encodes CDR1 SGHNT and CDR2 YENEEA. Trimming cost V 5 bases and J 6 bases, with 12 bases left between them. The CDR3 runs 13 residues. CDR3 in amino acids: CASSLSPPDTQYF. The DNA of the CDR3 is TGTGCCAGCAGCCTTAGCCCCCCCGATACGCAGTATTTT.

The chain links TRBV29-1 to TRBJ2-5; 8 bases match TRBD1. V shed 5 bases and J 5 bases; nucleotides not matched to a gene: 7. The CDR3 is 13 residues long. CDR1 and CDR2 (germline): SQVTM, ANQGSEA. CDR3 protein: CSVIGQGGETQYF. The CDR3 nucleotides are TGCAGCGTTATCGGACAGGGAGGCGAGACCCAGTACTTC.

A single count supports this clone. The V call is TRBV5-5, the J call TRBJ2-1; 8 nucleotides agree with TRBD2. Germline V gene sequence: CDR1 SGHKS, CDR2 YYEKEE (reference sequence). The CDR3 is made up of 16 amino acids. The trim removed 0 bases at V and 8 bases at J, leaving 10 bases unmatched. The CDR3, as DNA: TGTGCCAGCAGCTTGGTCCCGGGAGGGCCCCCGGATGAGCAGTTCTTC. It specifies CASSLVPGGPPDEQFF.

V usage is TRBV4-2 and J usage is TRBJ1-2; weak D call: TRBD1 (6 bases). The CDR3 is 15 residues long. The V end was cut by 3 bases, the J end by 4 bases, with 15 bases between. Germline loops: CDR1 LGHNA, CDR2 YNFKEQ. The CDR3 DNA sequence: TGTGCCAGCAGCCAGGGGGGGCAGGGAACCTATGGCTACACCTTC. Encoded protein: CASSQGGQGTYGYTF.

The J gene is TRBJ2-1, the V gene TRBV4-3; TRBD2 agrees at 10 bases. This CDR3 contains 16 residues. The germline V gene encodes CDR1 LGHNA and CDR2 YSLEER. V lost 5 bases, J lost 3 bases, and 7 bases stayed unmatched. CDR3 sequence: CASSYSSGSYYNEQFF. The CDR3 region has the DNA TGCGCCAGCAGCTACTCTAGCGGGAGTTACTACAATGAGCAGTTCTTC.